This is a list of T cell receptor beta chains from one sample in a study of control samples from healthy donors and cancer patients. TCRdb's table, derived via immunoSEQ multiplex PCR, lists solely in-frame clones and lacks some. The sample has some 140,000 clones; about 90% are singletons. Specimen: PBMCs. These TCRs come from a man over 45 with head and neck cancer. The CDR3 runs from the conserved cysteine through the conserved F or W. D genes are given only for firm matches. For some rows the clone size is stated as once, few or many, or as a class when expanded; others skip it.

J gene	D gene	clone size	V gene	CDR3 DNA	CDR3 protein
TRBJ1-1	TRBD1	-	TRBV18	TGTGCCAGCTCACCACAACCGGGGACAGGGGCGGACACTGAAGCTTTCTTT	CASSPQPGTGADTEAFF
TRBJ1-1	-	-	TRBV2	TGTGCCAGCAGTGAATCATGGTCGAACACTGAAGCTTTCTTT	CASSESWSNTEAFF
TRBJ1-2	-	few	TRBV6-6	TGTGCCAGCAGCACTCCCGACGGCCACTATGGCTACACCTTC	CASSTPDGHYGYTF
TRBJ1-2	-	-	TRBV7-9	TGTGCCAGCAGTACCGGGCGAGGGTTTGGCTACACCTTC	CASSTGRGFGYTF
TRBJ1-1	-	once	TRBV5-1	TGCGCCAGCAGCTCCACCCCGACAGGCATGAACACTGAAGCTTTCTTT	CASSSTPTGMNTEAFF
TRBJ1-2	-	few	TRBV7-2	TGTGCCAGCAGCTTAGGAGGCAGGGGAGGGCATGGCTACACCTTC	CASSLGGRGGHGYTF
TRBJ2-7	-	-	TRBV5-1	TGCGCCAGCAGATCGGCCTCCTACGAGCAGTACTTC	CASRSASYEQYF
TRBJ2-7	TRBD1	few	TRBV2	TGTGCCAGCACTCTCCGGGACAGAACCTACGAGCAGTACTTC	CASTLRDRTYEQYF
TRBJ2-3	-	-	TRBV23-1	TGCGCCAGCACTAAAGGGGCCAGGGTATTGTCAGATACGCAGTATTTT	CASTKGARVLSDTQYF
TRBJ2-1	-	-	TRBV3-1/TRBV3-2	TGTGCCAGCAGCCGGTTGGGGGCCACCTACAATGAGCAGTTCTTC	CASSRLGATYNEQFF
TRBJ2-7	TRBD2	-	TRBV6-5	TGTGCCAGCAGTTACTATTATAGCGGGGCCTTGGGCGAGCAGTACTTC	CASSYYYSGALGEQYF
TRBJ2-6	TRBD1	-	TRBV27	TGTGCCAGCAGTCCCCCGGGACAGGGCGTATCTGGGGCCAACGTCCTGACTTTC	CASSPPGQGVSGANVLTF
TRBJ2-2	-	-	TRBV4-2	TGTGCCAGCAGCCAAGGTCCAGGAGGAAACACCGGGGAGCTGTTTTTT	CASSQGPGGNTGELFF
TRBJ1-2	-	-	TRBV2	TGTGCCAGCAGTGAGGCAGGGCCTTATGGCTACACCTTC	CASSEAGPYGYTF
TRBJ2-3	-	-	TRBV6-5	TGTGCCAGCAGTTCCCCCGGCTATACGCAGTATTTT	CASSSPGYTQYF
TRBJ2-7	-	-	TRBV6-5	TGTGCCAGCAGCCTGGGACGGAACTACGAGCAGTACTTC	CASSLGRNYEQYF
TRBJ2-5	-	-	TRBV18	TGTGCCAGCTCACCCCAGACAGGCACAAAGGAGACCCAGTACTTC	CASSPQTGTKETQYF
TRBJ2-5	-	-	TRBV2	TGTGCCAGCAGTAGAGAGACCCAGTACTTC	CASSRETQYF
TRBJ1-5	-	-	TRBV19	TGTGCCAGTAGTGCCTCGGGGGGAAGCAATCAGCCCCAGCATTTT	CASSASGGSNQPQHF
TRBJ1-1	-	-	TRBV20-1	TGCAGTGCTAGTTCCATCATGAACACTGAAGCTTTCTTT	CSASSIMNTEAFF
TRBJ1-1	TRBD1	once	TRBV27	TGTGCCAGCAGTTCGACAGGGCGAGGCACTGAAGCTTTCTTT	CASSSTGRGTEAFF
TRBJ2-1	TRBD2	-	TRBV19	TGTGCCAGTAGTTGGTCGGGAGGAGTCAATGAGCAGTTCTTC	CASSWSGGVNEQFF
TRBJ2-3	-	-	TRBV10-3	TGTGCCATCAGTAGACAGGCGACTAGCACAGATACGCAGTATTTT	CAISRQATSTDTQYF
TRBJ2-1	-	once	TRBV7-2	TGTGCCAGCGGCTACTACGCCGTTGGCTCCTACAATGAGCAGTTCTTC	CASGYYAVGSYNEQFF
TRBJ1-2	-	few	TRBV30	TGTGCCTGGAGTCCTAGAGACCCATTGGGCTACACCTTC	CAWSPRDPLGYTF
TRBJ2-1	-	-	TRBV5-1	TGCGCCAGCAGCTTGACGGGGGACAGAGACAATGAGCAGTTCTTC	CASSLTGDRDNEQFF
TRBJ2-7	-	once	TRBV29-1	TGCAGCGTTGAAGAGGTCGCCTCCTACGAGCAGTACTTC	CSVEEVASYEQYF
TRBJ1-2	-	-	TRBV7-9	TGTGCCAGCAGCTTAGCGCGGAACGCTAACTATGGCTACACCTTC	CASSLARNANYGYTF
TRBJ2-5	-	-	TRBV19	TGTGCCAGTAGCCCGACAGGATTTGAGACCCAGTACTTC	CASSPTGFETQYF
TRBJ2-5	-	-	TRBV5-1	TGCGCCAGCAGCTTAGAAGTATTCCAAGAGACCCAGTACTTC	CASSLEVFQETQYF
TRBJ2-7	TRBD1	-	TRBV7-6	TGTGCCAGCAGCTTCGCGGACAGGGGCCCCTACGAGCAGTACTTC	CASSFADRGPYEQYF
TRBJ2-1	TRBD2	-	TRBV6-5	TGTGCCAGCAGGCGGGAGGACTACAATGAGCAGTTCTTC	CASRREDYNEQFF
TRBJ2-3	TRBD1	-	TRBV9	TGTGCCAGCAGCGTAGGAACAGGGGAGACAGATACGCAGTATTTT	CASSVGTGETDTQYF
TRBJ2-7	-	-	TRBV11-3	TGTGCCAGCAGCCCCGGGCCCAGCTCCTACGAGCAGTACTTC	CASSPGPSSYEQYF
TRBJ2-7	TRBD2	-	TRBV7-2	TGTGCCAGCAGCTATACCGGGACTAGCGTGAGGGGCGAGCAGTACTTC	CASSYTGTSVRGEQYF
TRBJ1-2	-	-	TRBV24-1	TGTGCCACCAGTGCCAGGACTTACTATGGCTACACCTTC	CATSARTYYGYTF
TRBJ2-5	TRBD2	-	TRBV7-6	TGTGCCAGCAGCCGGACTAGCGGAACACAAGAGACCCAGTACTTC	CASSRTSGTQETQYF
TRBJ2-1	TRBD2	-	TRBV19	TGTGCCAGTAGGCCGCTAGCGGGGGAGCAGTTCTTC	CASRPLAGEQFF
TRBJ2-5	TRBD1	-	TRBV5-1	TGCGCCAGCAGCTTACTCGGGACAGGGGGCCAAGAGACCCAGTACTTC	CASSLLGTGGQETQYF
TRBJ2-7	TRBD2	-	TRBV5-1	TGCGCCAGCAGCGCCGGGTGGGGGGGAGGATCCTACGAGCAGTACTTC	CASSAGWGGGSYEQYF
TRBJ2-3	-	-	TRBV9	TGTGCCAGCAGCCCTGACGGTAGCACAGATACGCAGTATTTT	CASSPDGSTDTQYF
TRBJ1-1	-	-	TRBV10-3	TGTGCCATCAGTGAAATCTCTGCGGCCATGAACACTGAAGCTTTCTTT	CAISEISAAMNTEAFF
TRBJ2-1	-	-	TRBV12-3/TRBV12-4	TGTGCCAGCAGTTTGAGAGTAAATGAGCAGTTCTTC	CASSLRVNEQFF
TRBJ1-1	-	-	TRBV30	TGTGCAATGGGCACTGAAGCTTTCTTT	CAMGTEAFF
TRBJ1-6	-	-	TRBV9	TGTGCCAGCAGCGTAGACCCGGAAGACTATAATTCACCCCTCCACTTT	CASSVDPEDYNSPLHF
TRBJ1-2	-	-	TRBV7-2	TGTGCCAGCAGCCCCCAGGTTGTATATGGCTACACCTTC	CASSPQVVYGYTF
TRBJ1-2	-	-	TRBV30	TGTGCCTGGAGTGTCAGGCAGGGGCGAGGAGAAGGCTATGGCTACACCTTC	CAWSVRQGRGEGYGYTF
TRBJ2-7	-	-	TRBV20-1	TGCAGTGCCCCAATTTACGAGCAGTACTTC	CSAPIYEQYF
TRBJ2-5	-	-	TRBV11-2	TGTGCCAGCAATTCTTGGGGTTCCGAGACCCAGTACTTC	CASNSWGSETQYF
TRBJ2-7	-	-	TRBV27	TGTGCCAGCAGTTCGCCGGGACACAGGCAGATGGGGGAGCAGTACTTC	CASSSPGHRQMGEQYF
TRBJ1-4	-	-	TRBV7-9	TGTGCCACTACAACCACGGCTGGGGGGAATGAAAAACTGTTTTTT	CATTTTAGGNEKLFF
TRBJ1-5	-	few	TRBV11-2	TGTGCCAGCAGCTTAGATAGCAATCAGCCCCAGCATTTT	CASSLDSNQPQHF
TRBJ1-4	-	-	TRBV19	TGTGCCAGCAGCCGCCGGGACGGGAAGGAAAAACTGTTTTTT	CASSRRDGKEKLFF
TRBJ2-5	-	-	TRBV4-1	TGCGCCAGCAGCCAAGAACAGGACCTCGGGACCCAGTACTTC	CASSQEQDLGTQYF